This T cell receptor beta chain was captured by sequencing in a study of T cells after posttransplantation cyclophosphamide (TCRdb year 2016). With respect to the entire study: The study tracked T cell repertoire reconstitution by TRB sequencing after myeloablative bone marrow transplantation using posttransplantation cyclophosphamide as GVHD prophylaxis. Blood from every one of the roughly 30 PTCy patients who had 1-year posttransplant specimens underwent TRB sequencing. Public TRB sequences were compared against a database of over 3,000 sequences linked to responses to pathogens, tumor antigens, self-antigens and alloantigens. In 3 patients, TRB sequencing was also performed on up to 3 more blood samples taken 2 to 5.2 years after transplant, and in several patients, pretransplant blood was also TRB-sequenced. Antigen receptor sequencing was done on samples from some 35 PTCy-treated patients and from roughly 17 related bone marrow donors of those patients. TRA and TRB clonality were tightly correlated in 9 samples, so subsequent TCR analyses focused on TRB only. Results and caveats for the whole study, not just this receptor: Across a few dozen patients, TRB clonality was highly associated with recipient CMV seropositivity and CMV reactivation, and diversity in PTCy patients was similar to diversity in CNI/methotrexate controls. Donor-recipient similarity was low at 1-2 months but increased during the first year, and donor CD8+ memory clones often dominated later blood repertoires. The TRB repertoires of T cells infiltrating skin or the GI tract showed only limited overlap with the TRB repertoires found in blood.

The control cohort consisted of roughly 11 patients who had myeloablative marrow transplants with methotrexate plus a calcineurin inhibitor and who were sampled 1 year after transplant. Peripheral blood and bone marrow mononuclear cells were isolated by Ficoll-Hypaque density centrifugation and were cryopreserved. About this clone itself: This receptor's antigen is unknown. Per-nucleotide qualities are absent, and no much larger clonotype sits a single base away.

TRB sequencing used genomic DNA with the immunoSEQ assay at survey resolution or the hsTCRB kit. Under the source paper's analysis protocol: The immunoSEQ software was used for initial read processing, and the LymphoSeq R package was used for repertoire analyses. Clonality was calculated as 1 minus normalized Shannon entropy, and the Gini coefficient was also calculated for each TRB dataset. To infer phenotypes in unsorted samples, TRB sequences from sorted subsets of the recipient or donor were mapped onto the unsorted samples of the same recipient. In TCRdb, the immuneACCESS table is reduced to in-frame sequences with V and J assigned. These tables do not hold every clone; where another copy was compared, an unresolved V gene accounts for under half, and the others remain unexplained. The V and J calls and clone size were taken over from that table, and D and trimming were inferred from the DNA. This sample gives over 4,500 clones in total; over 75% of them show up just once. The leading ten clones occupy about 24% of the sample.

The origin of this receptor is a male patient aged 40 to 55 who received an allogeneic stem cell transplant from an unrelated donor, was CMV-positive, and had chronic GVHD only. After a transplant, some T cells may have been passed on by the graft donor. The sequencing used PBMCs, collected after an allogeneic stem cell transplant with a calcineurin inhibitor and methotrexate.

Here is the DNA: TGTGCCAGCAGCCCTCCTAGCGGGAGGGGGTACGAGCAGTACTTC. It translates to CASSPPSGRGYEQYF. Here the chain combines TRBV7-2 and TRBJ2-7; 12 of the junction bases match TRBD2. As encoded in the germline V gene, CDR1 is SGHTA while CDR2 is FQGNSA. Including the terminal cysteine and phenylalanine, the CDR3 comprises 15 residues. Just the 45-base CDR3 DNA is kept, in frame starting at base 1. After removal of 5 bases from V and 4 bases from J, the junction retains 6 bases not matched to a gene. The full variable domain, completed from the reference TRBV7-2 and TRBJ2-7 proteins outside the CDR3, reads GAGVSQSPSNKVTEKGKDVELRCDPISGHTALYWYRQSLGQGLEFLIYFQGNSAPDKSGLPSDRFSAERTGGSVSTLTIQRTQQEDSAVYLCASSPPSGRGYEQYFGPGTRLTVT.